The rows below give T cell receptor beta chains drawn from one sample of a study of T-cell reconstitution after alpha-beta-depleted transplantation in children. From the PCR reads, TCRdb called clonotypes with MiXCR, one entry per CDR3 protein. The table shows about 150,000 distinct CDR3 sequences, with 11% occurring only once. This specimen was PBMCs, taken before TCRalphabeta/CD19-depleted stem cell transplant. The source is a boy between 2 and 10 years old with acute myeloid leukemia, due to receive a stem cell transplant. CDR3s include the opening cysteine and the closing phenylalanine or tryptophan. Clone size, where shown, is once, few, many, or a class for clones that have expanded.

>TRBV20-1|TRBJ2-1|many
CSASPAGYEYNEQFF
>TRBV20-1|TRBJ2-3|many
CSAATRDTQYF
>TRBV5-5|TRBJ1-5|many
CASSPQSNQPQHF
>TRBV20-1|TRBJ1-2|many
CSARGTGGWYGYTF
>TRBV30|TRBJ2-2|-
CASKGREGPGELFF
>TRBV4-1|TRBJ1-5|once
CASSLEGTGLNQPQHF
>TRBV7-9|TRBJ2-7|many
CASSSTGTGPYEQYF
>TRBV29-1|TRBJ2-2|many
CSVAIASNTGELFF
>TRBV3-1|TRBJ1-1|many
CASSPRVAGNTEAFF
>TRBV20-1|TRBJ2-5|many
CSASRLAGGETQYF
>TRBV2|TRBJ1-2|many
CASRGEGNYGYTF
>TRBV5-1|TRBJ2-5|many
CASSLTGVQETQYF
>TRBV7-2|TRBJ2-3|many
CARTKDGIDTQYF
>TRBV6-1|TRBJ2-1|many
CASSEEAPSVRFF
>TRBV12-3/TRBV12-4|TRBJ1-3|many
CASSFGWDRGGTTIYF
>TRBV25-1|TRBJ1-1|few
CASSALPGTGRSEAFF
>TRBV7-2|TRBJ2-3|many
CASSFTDTQYF
>TRBV4-1|TRBJ2-1|-
CASSQEGRELGSYNEQFF
>TRBV10-3|TRBJ2-7|many
CAISEYGVEQYF
>TRBV5-1|TRBJ2-7|many
CASSLGPGGYEQYF
>TRBV7-9|TRBJ1-1|many
CASSSGGGAEAFF
>TRBV9|TRBJ1-2|many
CASSVVAGYGYTF
>TRBV20-1|TRBJ2-1|many
CSARAGGYNEQFF
>TRBV7-8|TRBJ1-1|many
CASSLLGVTRNTEAFF
>TRBV2|TRBJ2-1|-
CASSNTDRGEQFF
>TRBV5-1|TRBJ2-7|many
CASSLDHHTYEQYF
>TRBV10-3|TRBJ2-1|-
CAISDGGRGRNEQFF
>TRBV4-1|TRBJ2-1|many
CASSQHLDRGVGNEQFF
>TRBV5-1|TRBJ2-7|many
CASKPLAGGSYEQYF
>TRBV5-5|TRBJ2-3|many
CASSGNLAADTQYF
>TRBV29-1|TRBJ2-5|many
CSVEDQVRETQYF
>TRBV11-1|TRBJ2-3|many
CASRIVEGDTDTQYF
>TRBV2|TRBJ1-5|-
CASSEGFRGGNQPQHF
>TRBV6-2/TRBV6-3|TRBJ2-5|many
CASSYSSEDSRTWETQYF
>TRBV7-2|TRBJ2-1|many
CASRFYNEQFF
>TRBV15|TRBJ1-1|many
CATSREGTGGLRTEAFF
>TRBV27|TRBJ1-4|many
CASREESNEKLFF
>TRBV12-5|TRBJ2-1|many
CASGLVRGRASGGAHEQFF
>TRBV5-1|TRBJ1-1|many
CASSLVWENTEAFF
>TRBV6-5|TRBJ1-1|many
CAAWGGTEAFF
>TRBV5-1|TRBJ1-1|-
CASSSGGHTEAFF
>TRBV25-1|TRBJ2-2|many
CASSDTGGPNTGELFF
>TRBV28|TRBJ2-3|many
CASRPGLSTDTQYF
>TRBV23-1|TRBJ2-7|many
CASSLTGQGRYEQYF
>TRBV5-1|TRBJ1-1|many
CASSLFAGRDTEAFF
>TRBV27|TRBJ2-1|many
CASSLNLGDYPINRQFF
>TRBV20-1|TRBJ2-1|many
CSASTSAYNEQFF
>TRBV27|TRBJ2-3|many
CSSRLDRQGRADTQYF
>TRBV4-1|TRBJ2-3|many
CASNNMGLAGPTDTQYF
>TRBV5-1|TRBJ2-3|many
CASSFARDTNTDTQYF
>TRBV12-3/TRBV12-4|TRBJ2-1|many
CASSLGLADYF
>TRBV4-1|TRBJ1-1|many
CASSQQGANTEAFF
>TRBV24-1|TRBJ2-3|many
CATSDPPPQDTQYF
>TRBV5-1|TRBJ1-2|many
CASSHGQYGYTF
>TRBV4-1|TRBJ1-2|many
CASSQEARAPGGYTF
>TRBV5-1|TRBJ2-3|many
CASNSGGASDTQYF
>TRBV7-2|TRBJ1-2|many
CASSGRDRGLVYGYTF
>TRBV11-2|TRBJ2-2|-
CASRLLPVRTGTSGNTGELFF
>TRBV12-5|TRBJ1-1|many
CASGSDQGSTEAFF
>TRBV10-3|TRBJ1-2|many
CAISDNRDYGYTF